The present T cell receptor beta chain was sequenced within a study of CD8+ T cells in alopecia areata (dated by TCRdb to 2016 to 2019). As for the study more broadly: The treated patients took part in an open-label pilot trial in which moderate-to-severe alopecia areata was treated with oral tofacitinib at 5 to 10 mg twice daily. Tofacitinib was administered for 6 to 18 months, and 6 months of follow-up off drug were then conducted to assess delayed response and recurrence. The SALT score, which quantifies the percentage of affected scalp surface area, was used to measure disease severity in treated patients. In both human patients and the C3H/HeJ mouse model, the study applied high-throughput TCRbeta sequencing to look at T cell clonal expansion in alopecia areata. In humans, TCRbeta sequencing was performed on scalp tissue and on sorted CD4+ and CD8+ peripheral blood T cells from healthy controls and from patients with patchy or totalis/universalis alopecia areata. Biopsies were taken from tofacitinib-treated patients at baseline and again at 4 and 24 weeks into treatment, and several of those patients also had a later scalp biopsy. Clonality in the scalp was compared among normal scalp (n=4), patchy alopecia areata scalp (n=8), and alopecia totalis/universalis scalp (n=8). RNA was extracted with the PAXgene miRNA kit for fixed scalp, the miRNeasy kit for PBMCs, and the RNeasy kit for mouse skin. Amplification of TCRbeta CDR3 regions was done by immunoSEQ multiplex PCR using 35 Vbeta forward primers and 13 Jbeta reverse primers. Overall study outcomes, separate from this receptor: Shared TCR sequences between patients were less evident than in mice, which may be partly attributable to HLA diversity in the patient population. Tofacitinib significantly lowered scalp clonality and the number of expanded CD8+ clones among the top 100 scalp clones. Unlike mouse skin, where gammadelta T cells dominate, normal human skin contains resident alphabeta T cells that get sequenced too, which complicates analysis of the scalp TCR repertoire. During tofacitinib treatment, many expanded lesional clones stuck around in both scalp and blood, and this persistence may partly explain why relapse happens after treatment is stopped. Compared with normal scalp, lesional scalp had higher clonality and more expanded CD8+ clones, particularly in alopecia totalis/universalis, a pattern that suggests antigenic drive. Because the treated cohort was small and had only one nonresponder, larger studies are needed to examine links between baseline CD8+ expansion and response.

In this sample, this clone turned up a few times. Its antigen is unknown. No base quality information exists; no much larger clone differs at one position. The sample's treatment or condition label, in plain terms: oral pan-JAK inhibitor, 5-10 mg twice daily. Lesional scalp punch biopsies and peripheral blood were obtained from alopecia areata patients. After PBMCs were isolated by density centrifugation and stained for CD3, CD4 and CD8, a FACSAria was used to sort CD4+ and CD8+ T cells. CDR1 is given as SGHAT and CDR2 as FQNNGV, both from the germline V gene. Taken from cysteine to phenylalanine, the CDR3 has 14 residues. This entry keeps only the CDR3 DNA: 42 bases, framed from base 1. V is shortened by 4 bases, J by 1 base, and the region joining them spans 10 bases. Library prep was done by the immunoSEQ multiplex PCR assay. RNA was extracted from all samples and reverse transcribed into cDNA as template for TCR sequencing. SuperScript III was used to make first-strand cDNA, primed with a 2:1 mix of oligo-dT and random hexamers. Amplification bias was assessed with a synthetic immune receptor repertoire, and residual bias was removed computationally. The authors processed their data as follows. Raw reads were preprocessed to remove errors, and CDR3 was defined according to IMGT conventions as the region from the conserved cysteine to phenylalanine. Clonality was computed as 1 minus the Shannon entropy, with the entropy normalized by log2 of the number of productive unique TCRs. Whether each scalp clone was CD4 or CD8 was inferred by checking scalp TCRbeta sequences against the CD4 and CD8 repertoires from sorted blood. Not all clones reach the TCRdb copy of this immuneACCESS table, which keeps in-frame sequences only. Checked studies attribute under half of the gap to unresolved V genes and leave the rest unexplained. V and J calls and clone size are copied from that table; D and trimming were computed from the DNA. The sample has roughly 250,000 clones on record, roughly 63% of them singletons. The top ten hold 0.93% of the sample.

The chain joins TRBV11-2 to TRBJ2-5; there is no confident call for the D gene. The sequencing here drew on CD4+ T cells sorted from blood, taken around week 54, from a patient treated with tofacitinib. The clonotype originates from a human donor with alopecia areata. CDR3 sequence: CASSSSATQETQYF. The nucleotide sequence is TGTGCCAGCAGCTCCTCGGCGACCCAAGAGACCCAGTACTTC.